This TCR beta chain was profiled in a study of regulatory and conventional T cells in RAG deficiency. The CDR3 runs 20 residues. V was clipped by 4 bases and J by 3 bases; unmatched bases: 24. CDR1 SGDLS and CDR2 YYNGEE come from the germline V gene. Genomic DNA came from blood regulatory T cells gated CD4+ CD25-high CD127-low. Note on this clone: Its target is unknown.

The study's findings and limits: Omenn syndrome and CID/AS patients had 95 to 100-fold fewer unique Treg TCR beta sequences, versus roughly 10-fold elsewhere. Omenn patients showed >85% Treg-Tconv overlap and shorter CDR3 lengths. Omenn CD25-high CD127-low cells may be activated cells, not true Tregs.

The assay was immunoSEQ multiplex PCR, and TCRdb's table has in-frame clones only and misses some. The sample holds roughly 29,000 clones; about 93% are singletons and the top ten take over 0.8%. These data are also associated with another study on regulatory T cells. That source notes: Amplification used 52 TRBV primers and 13 TRBJ primers.

The sequence was collected from a human donor in good health. The specimen sequenced was Tregs sorted from blood. This chain joins TRBV9 and TRBJ1-1, with TRBD1 identical over 7 bases. CDR3 in amino acids: CASSPRRSRQGPARDTEAFF. Written as DNA, the CDR3 is TGTGCCAGCAGCCCCCGAAGGTCGAGACAGGGCCCCGCGCGTGACACTGAAGCTTTCTTT. Using reference TRBV9 and TRBJ1-1 for the parts outside the CDR3, the full variable domain is DSGVTQTPKHLITATGQRVTLRCSPRSGDLSVYWYQQSLDQGLQFLIQYYNGEERAKGNILERFSAQQFPDLHSELNLSSLELGDSALYFCASSPRRSRQGPARDTEAFFGQGTRLTVV.